This is a list of T cell receptor beta chains from one sample in a study of control samples from healthy donors and cancer patients. TCRdb keeps only in-frame clones here, not all; method: immunoSEQ multiplex PCR. In the table there are approximately 100,000 clones, approximately 90% of which are singletons. Material for sequencing was blood. The receptor set was obtained from a human donor in good health. The donor label of this sample is uncertain. The CDR3 runs from the conserved cysteine through the conserved F or W. The D gene is left open where the match is weak. Clone size is not always given. Where it is, it says once, few, many or a class for expanded clones.

TRBV2	NA	NA	TRBJ1-1	CASSEVRGGTEAFF	TGTGCCAGCAGTGAAGTGAGAGGGGGCACTGAAGCTTTCTTT
TRBV6-5	NA	NA	TRBJ1-1	CASSYMGRHTEAFF	TGTGCCAGCAGTTACATGGGCCGCCACACTGAAGCTTTCTTT
TRBV4-2	NA	NA	TRBJ1-4	CASSQDPPKTGRIGEKLFF	TGTGCCAGCAGCCAAGATCCCCCGAAGACTGGGAGGATAGGTGAAAAACTGTTTTTT
TRBV30	few	NA	TRBJ1-2	CARHLLNYGYTF	TGTGCCCGACACCTCCTTAACTATGGCTACACCTTC
TRBV6-9	NA	TRBD1	TRBJ2-7	CASMRGPTYEQYF	TGTGCCAGCATGAGGGGGCCAACCTACGAGCAGTACTTC
TRBV18	NA	NA	TRBJ2-2	CASSPTANTGELFF	TGTGCCAGCTCCCCCACGGCGAACACCGGGGAGTTGTTTTTT
TRBV5-1	NA	NA	TRBJ1-2	CASSPGKDYTF	TGCGCCAGCAGCCCCGGGAAAGACTACACCTTC
TRBV25-1	NA	NA	TRBJ1-4	CASSEYYTVDRTNEKLFF	TGTGCCAGCAGTGAATACTATACCGTAGACAGAACAAATGAAAAACTGTTTTTT
TRBV19	NA	NA	TRBJ2-1	CASSGFRGSHNEQFF	TGTGCCAGTAGTGGATTCAGGGGTTCGCACAATGAGCAGTTCTTC
TRBV6-6	NA	NA	TRBJ1-4	CAIAPGGLGNEKLFF	TGTGCCATCGCCCCGGGAGGGCTAGGTAATGAAAAACTGTTTTTT
TRBV11-2	many	NA	TRBJ2-1	CASSYAGSYNEQFF	TGTGCCAGCAGCTATGCGGGGTCCTACAATGAGCAGTTCTTC
TRBV7-6	NA	TRBD1	TRBJ1-2	CASSKGTGGTKNYGYTF	TGTGCCAGCAGCAAGGGGACAGGGGGAACTAAGAACTATGGCTACACCTTC
TRBV6-6	NA	NA	TRBJ1-5	CASSAPGFGNQPQHF	TGTGCCAGCAGTGCCCCGGGGTTTGGCAATCAGCCCCAGCATTTT
TRBV7-2	NA	TRBD2	TRBJ2-1	CASRALLGGGLSNEQFF	TGTGCCAGCAGGGCGCTGCTCGGGGGGGGGCTTAGTAATGAGCAGTTCTTC
TRBV4-1	few	TRBD2	TRBJ2-7	CASSQEPGGPTLGNEQYF	TGCGCCAGCAGCCAAGAGCCGGGGGGACCCACCCTAGGGAACGAGCAGTACTTC
TRBV15	once	NA	TRBJ1-2	CATSRVAYGYTF	TGTGCCACCAGCAGAGTGGCATATGGCTACACCTTC
TRBV18	NA	NA	TRBJ2-7	CASSPDSYEQYF	TGTGCCAGCTCACCAGACTCCTACGAGCAGTACTTC
TRBV29-1	NA	NA	TRBJ2-5	CSASGTGQETQYF	TGCAGCGCCTCCGGCACAGGACAAGAGACCCAGTACTTC
TRBV10-3	NA	TRBD2	TRBJ2-1	CAISSGGANEQFF	TGTGCCATCAGCAGCGGGGGGGCCAATGAGCAGTTCTTC
TRBV12-3/TRBV12-4	NA	NA	TRBJ1-6	CASSRGDGSPLHF	TGTGCCAGCAGCCGGGGGGATGGTTCACCCCTCCACTTT
TRBV7-9	NA	NA	TRBJ1-1	CASSLVGALNTEAFF	TGTGCCAGCAGCTTAGTTGGTGCACTGAACACTGAAGCTTTCTTT
TRBV30	NA	NA	TRBJ1-4	CAWSDKQGGKDEKLFF	TGTGCCTGGAGTGATAAGCAGGGCGGTAAGGATGAAAAACTGTTTTTT
TRBV2	NA	TRBD1	TRBJ2-7	CASSRDRGYEQYF	TGTGCCAGCAGTCGGGACAGGGGATACGAGCAGTACTTC
TRBV5-4	NA	NA	TRBJ1-5	CASSLEGTRPQHF	TGTGCCAGCAGCTTGGAAGGAACTCGGCCCCAGCATTTT
TRBV6-1	NA	NA	TRBJ2-5	CASSEAGLGETQYF	TGTGCCAGCAGTGAAGCTGGGCTAGGAGAGACCCAGTACTTC
TRBV29-1	once	TRBD1	TRBJ2-7	CSVEDMTGSYEQYF	TGCAGCGTTGAAGATATGACAGGGAGTTACGAGCAGTACTTC
TRBV10-3	once	NA	TRBJ2-4	CAISEVQGENIQYF	TGTGCCATCAGTGAGGTACAGGGCGAAAACATTCAGTACTTC
TRBV7-2	NA	NA	TRBJ2-3	CASSPEALEFTQYF	TGTGCCAGCAGCCCGGAGGCGTTGGAGTTTACGCAGTATTTT
TRBV28	NA	NA	TRBJ2-7	CASRNSGVYEQYF	TGTGCCAGCAGGAATAGTGGGGTTTACGAGCAGTACTTC
TRBV7-2	NA	NA	TRBJ1-3	CASSLTGLSGNTIYF	TGTGCCAGCAGCTTGACCGGCCTCTCTGGAAACACCATATATTTT
TRBV6-5	NA	NA	TRBJ1-5	CASTAGYQPQHF	TGTGCCAGCACCGCAGGGTATCAGCCCCAGCATTTT
TRBV7-2	once	NA	TRBJ1-6	CASSFQGGGYSPLHF	TGTGCCAGCAGCTTCCAGGGAGGGGGATATTCACCCCTCCACTTT
TRBV5-1	NA	NA	TRBJ1-2	CASSSLAGEGGYGYTF	TGCGCCAGCAGCTCCCTCGCTGGGGAAGGTGGATATGGCTACACCTTC
TRBV28	NA	NA	TRBJ1-5	CASSLGGGVQPQHF	TGTGCCAGCAGTTTAGGTGGGGGCGTTCAGCCCCAGCATTTT
TRBV19	once	TRBD1	TRBJ2-3	CASRWDRDADTQYF	TGTGCCAGTAGATGGGACAGGGACGCAGATACGCAGTATTTT
TRBV7-2	NA	NA	TRBJ1-5	CASSWVVDQPQHF	TGTGCCAGCAGCTGGGTCGTGGACCAGCCCCAGCATTTT
TRBV5-1	once	NA	TRBJ1-6	CASSLQVGDNSPLHF	TGCGCCAGCAGCTTACAGGTTGGAGATAATTCACCCCTCCACTTT
TRBV3-1/TRBV3-2	NA	NA	TRBJ2-3	CASSQKERQETDTQYF	TGTGCCAGCAGCCAAAAAGAGAGACAGGAGACAGATACGCAGTATTTT
TRBV5-1	NA	TRBD2	TRBJ2-1	CASSLGSGGTINEQFF	TGCGCCAGCAGCTTAGGTAGCGGGGGAACTATCAATGAGCAGTTCTTC
TRBV19	NA	NA	TRBJ1-1	CASKPGGAGAPEAFF	TGTGCCAGTAAACCCGGAGGGGCAGGGGCCCCTGAAGCTTTCTTT
TRBV5-1	NA	NA	TRBJ1-1	CASSLALGGTEAFF	TGCGCCAGCAGCTTGGCCCTTGGGGGCACTGAAGCTTTCTTT
TRBV5-1	NA	NA	TRBJ2-1	CASSLATGNEQFF	TGCGCCAGCAGCTTGGCAACGGGCAATGAGCAGTTCTTC
TRBV19	NA	TRBD1	TRBJ2-7	CASSRETGGLDEQYF	TGTGCCAGTAGTAGAGAGACAGGGGGATTGGACGAGCAGTACTTC
TRBV5-6	NA	TRBD1	TRBJ1-1	CASSRDRRHTEAFF	TGTGCCAGCAGCAGGGACAGGCGGCACACTGAAGCTTTCTTT
TRBV10-3	NA	NA	TRBJ2-5	CAISEEPKETQYF	TGTGCCATCAGTGAGGAACCAAAGGAGACCCAGTACTTC
TRBV3-1/TRBV3-2	once	NA	TRBJ1-1	CASSQVTRTEAFF	TGTGCCAGCAGCCAAGTCACGAGGACTGAAGCTTTCTTT
TRBV11-2	NA	TRBD2	TRBJ2-3	CASTTSGGTADTQYF	TGTGCCAGCACCACTAGCGGGGGGACCGCAGATACGCAGTATTTT
TRBV27	NA	NA	TRBJ1-1	CASSTYRVPEAFF	TGTGCCAGCAGTACGTACAGGGTCCCTGAAGCTTTCTTT
TRBV6-6	NA	NA	TRBJ1-2	CASSYSGQLNYGYTF	TGTGCCAGCAGTTACTCCGGACAGTTAAACTATGGCTACACCTTC
TRBV14	NA	NA	TRBJ1-1	CASSQRRLHMNTEAFF	TGTGCCAGCAGCCAGAGGAGGCTCCACATGAACACTGAAGCTTTCTTT
TRBV24-1	NA	NA	TRBJ2-7	CATRSGTGEQYF	TGTGCCACCAGGTCCGGGACGGGTGAGCAGTACTTC
TRBV15	NA	TRBD1	TRBJ1-1	CATSESDRGLTEAFF	TGTGCCACCAGCGAGTCGGACAGGGGGCTAACTGAAGCTTTCTTT
TRBV3-1/TRBV3-2	once	NA	TRBJ1-6	CASSRDSTGAYNSPLHF	TGTGCCAGCAGCCGCGACTCCACAGGCGCCTATAATTCACCCCTCCACTTT
TRBV6-6	NA	TRBD2	TRBJ2-7	CASSYVAGDSYEQYF	TGTGCCAGCAGTTACGTAGCGGGGGACTCCTACGAGCAGTACTTC
TRBV30	NA	NA	TRBJ1-6	CAWSREGLYNSPLHF	TGTGCCTGGAGTCGGGAGGGACTCTATAATTCACCCCTCCACTTT